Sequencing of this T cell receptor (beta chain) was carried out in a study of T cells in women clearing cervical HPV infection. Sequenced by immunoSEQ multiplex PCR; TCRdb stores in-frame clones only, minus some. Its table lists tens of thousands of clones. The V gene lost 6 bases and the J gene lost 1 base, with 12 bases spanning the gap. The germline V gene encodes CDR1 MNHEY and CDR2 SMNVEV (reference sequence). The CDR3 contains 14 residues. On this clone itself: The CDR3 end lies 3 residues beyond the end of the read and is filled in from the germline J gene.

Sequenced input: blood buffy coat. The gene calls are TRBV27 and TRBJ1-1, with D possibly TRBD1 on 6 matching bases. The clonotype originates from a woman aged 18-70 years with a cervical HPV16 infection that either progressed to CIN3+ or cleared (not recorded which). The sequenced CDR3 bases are TGTGCCAGCAGATTCGGACAGACGAACACTGAA. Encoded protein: CASRFGQTNTE. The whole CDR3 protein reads CASRFGQTNTEAFF.